This is a list of T cell receptor beta chains from one sample in a study of neurological immune-mediated disorders. One entry per CDR3 protein results from TCRdb running MiXCR on the 5' RACE reads. The sample gives 60,000 or so distinct CDR3 sequences, approximately 3.6% of which show up once; 6% to 9% is in the top ten. The sample taken for sequencing was PBMCs. The source of these receptors is a woman aged 60-70 years with multiple sclerosis. The CDR3 runs from the conserved cysteine through the conserved F or W. Each record gives: D gene, clone size, J gene, V gene, CDR3 DNA, CDR3 protein. The D gene is left open where the match is weak. Where a row states a size, it is once, few, many or the class of an expanded clone; other rows omit it.

D: TRBD1; size: many; J: TRBJ2-5; V: TRBV29-1; DNA: TGCAGCGTCGTCGACAGGGGGCCTGAGACCCAGTACTTC; CDR3: CSVVDRGPETQYF
D: TRBD2; size: many; J: TRBJ2-7; V: TRBV7-9; DNA: TGTGCCAGCAGCTGGGGGGTACCCGGGACTAGCGAATTCTACGAGCAGTACTTC; CDR3: CASSWGVPGTSEFYEQYF
D: NA; size: many; J: TRBJ2-2; V: TRBV7-3; DNA: TGTGCCAGCAGCTCCAGGGGCACCGGGGAGCTGTTTTTT; CDR3: CASSSRGTGELFF
D: TRBD1; size: NA; J: TRBJ2-2; V: TRBV2; DNA: TGTGCCAGCAACCTCGGACAGGGGCTAAACACCGGGGAGCTGTTTTTT; CDR3: CASNLGQGLNTGELFF
D: NA; size: many; J: TRBJ1-5; V: TRBV28; DNA: TGTGCCAGCAGTTTCAGTTTTCGTCAGCCCCAGCATTTT; CDR3: CASSFSFRQPQHF
D: NA; size: many; J: TRBJ2-1; V: TRBV5-1; DNA: TGCGCCAGCAGCGATATTCAGGGCGAGCAGTTCTTC; CDR3: CASSDIQGEQFF
D: TRBD2; size: many; J: TRBJ2-1; V: TRBV6-5; DNA: TGTGCCAGCAATAAGCGGGAGGGCCACAATGAGCAGTTCTTC; CDR3: CASNKREGHNEQFF
D: TRBD2; size: many; J: TRBJ2-1; V: TRBV20-1; DNA: TGCATGCTACGGGGGGGGAGCTCCTACAATGAGCAGTTCTTC; CDR3: CMLRGGSSYNEQFF
D: TRBD2; size: many; J: TRBJ2-1; V: TRBV20-1; DNA: TGCAGTGCTTTAGCGGGAGGCAATGAGCAGTTCTTC; CDR3: CSALAGGNEQFF
D: NA; size: many; J: TRBJ2-5; V: TRBV10-2; DNA: TGCGCCAGCAGTGAGTCGCTGGGATTGACCCAGTACTTC; CDR3: CASSESLGLTQYF
D: TRBD2; size: many; J: TRBJ2-7; V: TRBV5-1; DNA: TGCGCCAGCAGCTTGGCCTCTACCGGGACTAGACCCTACGAGCAGTACTTC; CDR3: CASSLASTGTRPYEQYF
D: NA; size: few; J: TRBJ2-3; V: TRBV5-1; DNA: TGCGCCAGCAGCTTGCGACCCCGGGATACGCAGTATTTT; CDR3: CASSLRPRDTQYF
D: NA; size: many; J: TRBJ2-3; V: TRBV4-1; DNA: TGCGCCAGCAGCCAAACCGGTAGTACGCAGTATTTT; CDR3: CASSQTGSTQYF
D: NA; size: many; J: TRBJ2-3; V: TRBV29-1; DNA: TGCAGCGTTGATTATGGGTATCGCACAGATACGCAGTATTTT; CDR3: CSVDYGYRTDTQYF
D: NA; size: many; J: TRBJ2-2; V: TRBV6-6; DNA: TGTGCCAGCAGTTACTCCACAGCCGGGGAGCTGTTTTTT; CDR3: CASSYSTAGELFF
D: NA; size: many; J: TRBJ2-5; V: TRBV4-1; DNA: TGCGCCAGCAGCCTCGGGACCGATCGAGAGACCCAGTACTTC; CDR3: CASSLGTDRETQYF
D: NA; size: NA; J: TRBJ2-1; V: TRBV28; DNA: TGTGCCAGCAGCGAGGGGCCCGCCGCCTACAATGAGCAGTTCTTC; CDR3: CASSEGPAAYNEQFF
D: NA; size: many; J: TRBJ2-7; V: TRBV4-3; DNA: TGCGCCAGCAGCCAAGATCGGGCCTACGAGCAGTACTTC; CDR3: CASSQDRAYEQYF
D: TRBD2; size: many; J: TRBJ2-5; V: TRBV10-3; DNA: TGTGCCATCAGTGATCCTAGCGGGAAAGAGACCCAGTACTTC; CDR3: CAISDPSGKETQYF
D: NA; size: many; J: TRBJ1-5; V: TRBV20-1; DNA: TGCAGTGCTACCGCCGGGGGGCAAGCGGGGTTGAGCAATCAGCCCCAGCATTTT; CDR3: CSATAGGQAGLSNQPQHF
D: NA; size: many; J: TRBJ2-7; V: TRBV7-2; DNA: TGTGCCAGCAGCTTAGGTGGCAGGGGCCCGTACGAGCAGTACTTC; CDR3: CASSLGGRGPYEQYF
D: NA; size: many; J: TRBJ2-7; V: TRBV20-1; DNA: TGCAGTGCTAATAGCGGAAATTCCTACGAGCAGTACTTC; CDR3: CSANSGNSYEQYF
D: TRBD1; size: many; J: TRBJ2-2; V: TRBV20-1; DNA: TGCAGTGCTAGACATCCCAGGGGGCGAAATACCGGGGAGCTGTTTTTT; CDR3: CSARHPRGRNTGELFF
D: TRBD2; size: many; J: TRBJ2-3; V: TRBV7-2; DNA: TGTGCCAGCAGCCACACCACTAGCGGGAGAGATACGCAGTATTTT; CDR3: CASSHTTSGRDTQYF
D: TRBD2; size: many; J: TRBJ2-1; V: TRBV27; DNA: TGTGCCAGCAGCTTCCTAGCGGGGAAAAACAATGAGCAGTTCTTC; CDR3: CASSFLAGKNNEQFF
D: NA; size: many; J: TRBJ2-7; V: TRBV20-1; DNA: TGCAGTGCTAGAGATCGTGGCTGGCTAGCAGAGCAGTACTTC; CDR3: CSARDRGWLAEQYF
D: NA; size: many; J: TRBJ1-5; V: TRBV7-2; DNA: TGTGCCAGCAGCTTAGAGTACTCATTTCCTCCGCATTTT; CDR3: CASSLEYSFPPHF
D: NA; size: many; J: TRBJ1-6; V: TRBV7-6; DNA: TGTGCCAGCAGCTTAGCGAGGGCAGGGAGAGGTAATTCACCCCTCCACTTT; CDR3: CASSLARAGRGNSPLHF
D: NA; size: many; J: TRBJ2-7; V: TRBV6-5; DNA: TGTGCCAGCAGTTACTTCGGGTTCGGCTACGAGCAGTACTTC; CDR3: CASSYFGFGYEQYF
D: NA; size: many; J: TRBJ1-2; V: TRBV29-1; DNA: TGCAGCGTCCTAGACAGGTTAACTAACTATGGCTACACCTTC; CDR3: CSVLDRLTNYGYTF
D: NA; size: many; J: TRBJ1-5; V: TRBV5-1; DNA: TGCGCCAGCAGCTTGTCAGGGATCAATCAGCCCCAGCATTTT; CDR3: CASSLSGINQPQHF
D: NA; size: many; J: TRBJ1-1; V: TRBV7-8; DNA: TGTGCCAGCAGCTTAGAGCCAATCTCTAACTCTGAAGCTTTCTTT; CDR3: CASSLEPISNSEAFF
D: TRBD2; size: many; J: TRBJ2-1; V: TRBV20-1; DNA: TGCAGTGCTAGAGGATCTAGCGGGGGGGTGTACAATGAGCAGTTCTTC; CDR3: CSARGSSGGVYNEQFF
D: NA; size: many; J: TRBJ1-2; V: TRBV27; DNA: TGTGCCAGCAGTTCCCGATTTTTGGGAGGTGGCTACACCTTC; CDR3: CASSSRFLGGGYTF
D: NA; size: many; J: TRBJ2-7; V: TRBV7-9; DNA: TGTGCCAGCAGCTTACTGGGGTGGCGGCCCCCCTACGAGCAGTACTTC; CDR3: CASSLLGWRPPYEQYF
D: NA; size: NA; J: TRBJ2-5; V: TRBV6-5; DNA: TGTGCCAGCAGCTCGAGTAGGGGAACCCTTCCGGAGACCCAGTACTTC; CDR3: CASSSSRGTLPETQYF
D: NA; size: many; J: TRBJ2-2; V: TRBV5-1; DNA: TGCGCCAGCAGAAGGGCAGGGCAGGACGGGGAGCTGTTTTTT; CDR3: CASRRAGQDGELFF
D: NA; size: many; J: TRBJ1-1; V: TRBV28; DNA: TGTGCCAGCAGCCACTCAGGGTTAAAGACTGAAGCTTTCTTT; CDR3: CASSHSGLKTEAFF
D: NA; size: many; J: TRBJ1-2; V: TRBV14; DNA: TGTGCCAGCAGTTCAGTTTCTACAGGGACCTATGGCTACACCTTC; CDR3: CASSSVSTGTYGYTF
D: TRBD2; size: many; J: TRBJ2-3; V: TRBV5-1; DNA: TGCGCCAGCAAAGAGATACTAGCGGGAGATACGCAGTATTTT; CDR3: CASKEILAGDTQYF
D: TRBD1; size: many; J: TRBJ2-2; V: TRBV12-3/TRBV12-4; DNA: TGTGCCAGCAGTTTGGACAGGGGGCACGGGGAGCTGTTTTTT; CDR3: CASSLDRGHGELFF
D: NA; size: many; J: TRBJ2-6; V: TRBV6-2/TRBV6-3; DNA: TGTGCCAGCAGATTACAGAACTCTGGGGCCAACGTCCTGACTTTC; CDR3: CASRLQNSGANVLTF
D: NA; size: many; J: TRBJ2-1; V: TRBV30; DNA: TGTGCCTGGAGCGTGGGGACCTACAATGAGCAGTTCTTC; CDR3: CAWSVGTYNEQFF
D: TRBD2; size: many; J: TRBJ2-1; V: TRBV20-1; DNA: TGCAGTGCTAGCTCCCTAGCGGGGGGGGCCAATGAGCAGTTCTTC; CDR3: CSASSLAGGANEQFF
D: NA; size: many; J: TRBJ1-5; V: TRBV6-1; DNA: TGTGCCAGCAGTGAGAATGGGCCGGATAAGCCCCAGCATTTT; CDR3: CASSENGPDKPQHF
D: TRBD2; size: NA; J: TRBJ2-7; V: TRBV5-1; DNA: TGCGCCAGCAGCGCTAGCGGGGGGGCCTACGAGCAGTACTTC; CDR3: CASSASGGAYEQYF
D: NA; size: many; J: TRBJ1-5; V: TRBV28; DNA: TGTGCCAGCAGTACGCCCCATGGCCTAGGGGGCAATCAGCCCCAGCATTTT; CDR3: CASSTPHGLGGNQPQHF
D: TRBD1; size: many; J: TRBJ1-4; V: TRBV28; DNA: TGTGCCAGCAGACGTAGGACAGGGTTGAATGAAAAACTGTTTTTT; CDR3: CASRRRTGLNEKLFF
D: NA; size: many; J: TRBJ1-5; V: TRBV10-2; DNA: TGCGCCAGCAGTGAGTGGGGTGAGCCCCAGCATTTT; CDR3: CASSEWGEPQHF